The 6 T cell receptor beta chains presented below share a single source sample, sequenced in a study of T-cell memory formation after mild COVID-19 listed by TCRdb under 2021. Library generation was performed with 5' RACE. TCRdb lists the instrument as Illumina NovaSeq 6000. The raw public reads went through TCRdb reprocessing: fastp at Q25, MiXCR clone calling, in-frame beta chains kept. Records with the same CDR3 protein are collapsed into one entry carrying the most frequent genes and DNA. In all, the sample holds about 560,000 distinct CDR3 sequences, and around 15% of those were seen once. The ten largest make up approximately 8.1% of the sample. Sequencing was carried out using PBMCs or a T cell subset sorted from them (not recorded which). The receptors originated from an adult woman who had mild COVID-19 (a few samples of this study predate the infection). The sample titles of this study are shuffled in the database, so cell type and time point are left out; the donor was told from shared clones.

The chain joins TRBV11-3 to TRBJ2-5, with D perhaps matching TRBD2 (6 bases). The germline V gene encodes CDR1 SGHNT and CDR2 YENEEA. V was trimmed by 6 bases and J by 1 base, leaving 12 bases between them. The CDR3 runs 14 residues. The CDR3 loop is CASRPSGFQETQYF. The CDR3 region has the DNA TGTGCCAGCAGACCGAGCGGGTTCCAAGAGACCCAGTACTTC.

The CDR3 DNA follows: TGCAGTGCCGGGGGATCACGGGCACCAAGAAACATTCAGTACTTC. It translates to CSAGGSRAPRNIQYF. The chain joins TRBV20-1 to TRBJ2-4; possibly TRBD2 for D (6 bases). This CDR3 is 15 amino acids long. V was trimmed by 6 bases and J by 6 bases, leaving 21 bases between them. Germline lookup yields CDR1 DFQATT and CDR2 SNEGSKA (reference sequence).

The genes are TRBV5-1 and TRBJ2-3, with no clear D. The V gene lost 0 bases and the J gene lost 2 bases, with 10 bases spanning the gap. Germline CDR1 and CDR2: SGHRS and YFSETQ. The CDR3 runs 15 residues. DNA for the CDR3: TGCGCCAGCAGCTTGGTAGCAGAGAACACAGATACGCAGTATTTT. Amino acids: CASSLVAENTDTQYF.

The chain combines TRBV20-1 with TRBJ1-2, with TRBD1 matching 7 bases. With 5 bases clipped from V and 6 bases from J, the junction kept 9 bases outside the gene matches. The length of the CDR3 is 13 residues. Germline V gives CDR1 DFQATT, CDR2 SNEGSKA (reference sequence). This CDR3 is CSAARTGLDGYTF. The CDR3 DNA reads TGCAGTGCTGCCAGGACAGGTCTGGATGGCTACACCTTC.

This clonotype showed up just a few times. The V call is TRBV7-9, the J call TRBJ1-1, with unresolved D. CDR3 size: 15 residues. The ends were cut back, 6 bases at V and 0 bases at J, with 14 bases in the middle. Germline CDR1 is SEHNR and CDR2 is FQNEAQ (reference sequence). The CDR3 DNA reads TGTGCCAGCAGAAAATCCGGACGGTTGAACACTGAAGCTTTCTTT. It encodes CASRKSGRLNTEAFF.

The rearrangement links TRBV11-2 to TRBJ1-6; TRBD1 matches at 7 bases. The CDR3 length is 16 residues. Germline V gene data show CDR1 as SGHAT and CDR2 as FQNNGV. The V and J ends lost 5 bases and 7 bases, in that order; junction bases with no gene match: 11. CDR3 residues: CASSLTGTAGNSPLHF. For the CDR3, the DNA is TGTGCCAGCAGCCTGACTGGGACAGCCGGAAATTCACCCCTCCACTTT. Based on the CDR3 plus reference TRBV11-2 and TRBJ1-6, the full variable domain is EAGVAQSPRYKIIEKRQSVAFWCNPISGHATLYWYQQILGQGPKLLIQFQNNGVVDDSQLPKDRFSAERLKGVDSTLKIQPAKLEDSAVYLCASSLTGTAGNSPLHFGNGTRLTVT.